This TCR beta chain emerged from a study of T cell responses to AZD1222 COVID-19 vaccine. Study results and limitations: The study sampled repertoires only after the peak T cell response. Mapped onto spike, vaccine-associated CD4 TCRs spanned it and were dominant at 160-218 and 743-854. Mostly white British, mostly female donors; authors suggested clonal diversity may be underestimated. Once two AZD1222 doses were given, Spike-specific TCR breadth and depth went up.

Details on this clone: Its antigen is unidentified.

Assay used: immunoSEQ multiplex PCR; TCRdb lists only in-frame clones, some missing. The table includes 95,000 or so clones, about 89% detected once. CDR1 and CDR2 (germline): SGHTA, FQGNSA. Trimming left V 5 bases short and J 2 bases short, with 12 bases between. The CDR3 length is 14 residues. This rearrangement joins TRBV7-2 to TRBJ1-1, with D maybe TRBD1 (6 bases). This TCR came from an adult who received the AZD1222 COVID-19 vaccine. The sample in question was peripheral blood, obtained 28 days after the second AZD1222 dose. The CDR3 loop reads CASSDQGFNTEAFF. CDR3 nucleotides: TGTGCCAGCAGCGATCAGGGGTTTAACACTGAAGCTTTCTTT.